This is a list of T cell receptor beta chains from one sample in a study of T-cell memory formation after mild COVID-19. TCRdb re-derived calls from the 5' RACE reads in MiXCR, one entry per CDR3 protein. This repertoire shows around 250,000 distinct CDR3 sequences, approximately 10% found once; its top ten account for 22%. Sequencing was performed on PBMCs or a T cell subset sorted from them (not recorded which). These TCRs come from a man aged 18 to 29 who had mild COVID-19 (a few samples of this study predate the infection). Cell type and time point are not known. Each CDR3 is given without its conserved first and last residue. Each record gives: J gene, V gene, CDR3 protein.

>TRBJ1-5|TRBV6-2/TRBV6-3
ASRDSIAWNQPQH
>TRBJ1-5|TRBV12-3/TRBV12-4
ASSFYSGTRDQPQH
>TRBJ1-1|TRBV6-5
ASSYSGRNTEAF
>TRBJ1-2|TRBV28
ASRQTGGHGYT
>TRBJ2-3|TRBV10-1
ASSEARSDTQY
>TRBJ1-6|TRBV7-2
ASSQRDRGTLH
>TRBJ1-3|TRBV15
ATSRDQGSWDGNTIY
>TRBJ2-3|TRBV2
ASSEVYTQY
>TRBJ2-5|TRBV6-5
ASVKQETQY
>TRBJ2-7|TRBV6-5
ASSRPGRGDYEQY
>TRBJ1-5|TRBV20-1
SAREGGSGQGNQPQH
>TRBJ2-6|TRBV11-2
ASRSSRQGNWANVLT
>TRBJ1-2|TRBV28
ASIPLRLANYGYT
>TRBJ1-4|TRBV30
AWTRRFNEKLF
>TRBJ2-4|TRBV6-6
ASQPRDGKNIQY
>TRBJ1-1|TRBV5-1
ASRGVSNTEAF
>TRBJ2-5|TRBV14
ASSQGRYQETQY
>TRBJ1-6|TRBV5-1
ASSWDREDSPLH
>TRBJ1-1|TRBV6-5
ASSYSAGVKAF